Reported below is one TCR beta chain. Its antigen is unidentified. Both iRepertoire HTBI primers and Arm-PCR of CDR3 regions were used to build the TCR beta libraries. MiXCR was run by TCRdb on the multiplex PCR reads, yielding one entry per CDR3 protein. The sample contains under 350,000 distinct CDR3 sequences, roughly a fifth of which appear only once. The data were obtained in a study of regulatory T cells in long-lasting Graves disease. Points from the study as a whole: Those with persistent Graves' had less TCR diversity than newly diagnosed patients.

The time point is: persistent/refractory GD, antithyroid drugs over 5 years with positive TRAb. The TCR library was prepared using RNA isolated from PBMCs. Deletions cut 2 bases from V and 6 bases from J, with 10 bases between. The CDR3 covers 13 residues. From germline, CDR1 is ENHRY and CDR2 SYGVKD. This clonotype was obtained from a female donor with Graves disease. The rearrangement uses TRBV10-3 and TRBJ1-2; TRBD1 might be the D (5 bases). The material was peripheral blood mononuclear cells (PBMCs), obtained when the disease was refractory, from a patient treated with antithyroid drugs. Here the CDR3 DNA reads TGTGCCATCAGTGAGACGGGACCGAATGGCTACACCTTC. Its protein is CAISETGPNGYTF.